The 13 T cell receptor beta chains in this list originate from one sample, sequenced in a study of cytomegalovirus exposure and HLA in healthy donors. The PCR had 60 Vbeta and 13 Jbeta primers. The protocol was immunoSEQ multiplex PCR, while the TCRdb copy is restricted to in-frame clones and leaves out a portion. The sample records about 120,000 clones, approximately 80% being singletons. The sample was PBMCs. Receptor source: a man younger than 35 in good health and CMV-seropositive.

The V call is TRBV27, the J call TRBJ1-1; D gene unclear. Looked up from germline, CDR1 is MNHEY and CDR2 is SMNVEV (reference sequence). This CDR3 contains 15 residues. With 0 bases removed from V and 0 bases from J, the gap between germline ends came to 8 bases. The CDR3 protein is CASSLSNSLNTEAFF. The CDR3 DNA reads as TGTGCCAGCAGTTTATCTAACAGTCTGAACACTGAAGCTTTCTTT.

The chain employs TRBV7-8 and TRBJ1-2; D possibly corresponds to TRBD1 (5 bases). Between the trimmed V and J ends, which lost 5 bases and 1 base, there was a span of 8 bases. The CDR3 is 13 amino acids. Germline CDR1 SGHVS, CDR2 FQNEAQ. In DNA form, the CDR3 reads TGTGCCAGCAGCGGACACAGTAACTATGGCTACACCTTC. This encodes CASSGHSNYGYTF.

The chain links TRBV5-6 to TRBJ1-4; D unresolved. The V gene lost 7 bases and the J gene lost 3 bases, with 10 bases spanning the gap. The CDR3 extends over 13 amino acids. Germline V CDR1 and CDR2: SGHDT, YYEEEE. CDR3 DNA: TGTGCCAGCGACTCACCGGCTAATGAAAAACTGTTTTTT. It codes for CASDSPANEKLFF.

This clone was seen a handful of times. The chain couples TRBV30 to TRBJ1-1; weak D call: TRBD1 (5 bases). The ends were cut back, 0 bases at V and 6 bases at J, with 8 bases in the middle. Germline V lookup: CDR1 GTSNPN, CDR2 SVGIG (reference sequence). The CDR3 spans 12 residues. The CDR3 region has the DNA TGTGCCTGGAGTGTCCGGGGGGCTGAAGCTTTCTTT. Translated: CAWSVRGAEAFF.

The rearrangement links TRBV7-6 to TRBJ2-5, with D possibly TRBD1 on 5 matching bases. Germline V gene lookup returns CDR1 SGHVS and CDR2 FNYEAQ. CDR3 length equals 16 residues. Trimming took off 6 bases at V and 3 bases at J, with 20 bases between the two ends. CDR3 sequence: CASRLRLGAAEETQYF. CDR3 DNA sequence: TGTGCCAGCAGACTTCGGTTAGGGGCAGCCGAAGAGACCCAGTACTTC. Together with reference TRBV7-6 and TRBJ2-5, the CDR3 gives the full variable domain: GAGVSQSPRYKVTKRGQDVALRCDPISGHVSLYWYRQALGQGPEFLTYFNYEAQQDKSGLPNDRFSAERPEGSISTLTIQRTEQRDSAMYRCASRLRLGAAEETQYFGPGTRLLVL.

CDR3 DNA: TGTGCCAGCAGCCACAGGGAGAGCAATCAGCCCCAGCATTTT. The encoded protein is CASSHRESNQPQHF. The rearrangement links TRBV7-8 to TRBJ1-5; tentative D call: TRBD1 (6 bases). Germline V gives CDR1 SGHVS, CDR2 FQNEAQ. V shed 5 bases and J shed 1 base, with 9 bases lying between them. The CDR3 is made up of 14 amino acids.

The chain combines TRBV7-3 with TRBJ2-1; 10 bases align to TRBD2. Germline-derived CDR1 and CDR2 are SGHTA and FQGTGA. The CDR3 totals 19 residues. V was clipped by 3 bases and J by 1 base; unmatched bases: 12. CDR3 in amino acids: CASSFLAGDPSLSYNEQFF. Written as DNA, the CDR3 is TGTGCCAGCAGCTTCCTAGCGGGAGACCCCTCCTTGTCCTACAATGAGCAGTTCTTC.

This chain uses TRBV5-1 with TRBJ2-5; D not resolved. CDR1 is SGHRS and CDR2 is YFSETQ in the germline V gene. The CDR3 loop spans 14 amino acids. With 0 bases removed from V and 2 bases from J, the gap between germline ends came to 8 bases. CDR3: CASSLDLYQETQYF. CDR3 in DNA: TGCGCCAGCAGCTTGGATCTTTATCAAGAGACCCAGTACTTC.

This clone appeared once. The rearrangement joins TRBV9 to TRBJ1-1; 7 positions match TRBD1. Germline V gene sequence: CDR1 SGDLS, CDR2 YYNGEE. V was clipped by 0 bases and J by 6 bases; unmatched bases: 11. The CDR3 has 16 amino acids. CDR3 loop: CASSVAPGGRGAEAFF. In nucleotides, the CDR3 is TGTGCCAGCAGCGTAGCTCCAGGGGGTAGGGGAGCTGAAGCTTTCTTT.

The rearrangement uses TRBV6-1 and TRBJ2-3; 7 positions match TRBD1. The CDR3 is made up of 16 amino acids. V was clipped by 1 base and J by 5 bases; unmatched bases: 9. CDR1 and CDR2 from the germline V gene are MNHNS and SASEGT. CDR3 DNA sequence: TGTGCCAGCAGTGAAGGGTTGGGGACAGAAGAAGATACGCAGTATTTT. Its protein product is CASSEGLGTEEDTQYF.

The CDR3, as DNA: TGTGCCAGTAGTATCCCAGGGGTTGAAAAACTGTTTTTT. Its protein is CASSIPGVEKLFF. V is TRBV19 and J is TRBJ1-4; D possibly corresponds to TRBD1 (6 bases). Trimming cost V 3 bases and J 7 bases, with 9 bases left between them. Per the germline V gene, CDR1 is LNHDA and CDR2 is SQIVND (reference sequence). This CDR3 is 13 amino acids long.

The rearrangement links TRBV28 to TRBJ1-3; D not resolved. V was shortened by 2 bases and J by 0 bases, with 11 bases between the two germline ends. Per germline, CDR1 MDHEN and CDR2 SYDVKM. CDR3 size: 16 residues. Here the CDR3 reads CASSLGHRISGNTIYF. The CDR3 coding sequence is TGTGCCAGCAGTTTAGGGCATAGAATCTCTGGAAACACCATATATTTT.

The V and J genes are TRBV6-5 and TRBJ1-5; 10 bases align to TRBD1. The V gene's germline CDR1 is MNHEY and CDR2 SVGAGI. Losses at the gene ends were 6 bases for V and 14 bases for J; bases not matched to a gene: 7. CDR3 length equals 12 residues. The CDR3 bases are TGTGCCAGCAGCCCCGGGACAGGGGACGAGCATTTT. This codes for CASSPGTGDEHF.